This record looks at one T cell receptor (beta chain) sequence and its context. Its antigen is not known. Germline is not matched at one junction end, which may reflect a read error. Caucasian individuals from Russia who were healthy and aged about 6 to 90 acted as donors. This specimen belongs to a study of blood T cells in healthy people across ages. Study-wide points: It was the long-lived donors that had more naive CD4+ cells and higher diversity than aged donors.

A second PCR, run for roughly 6 to 11 cycles, used a sample-barcoded 5' primer plus a J-beta primer mix. CDR3-containing paired-end reads numbered at least 3 million in each sample. TCRdb passed the 5' RACE reads through MiXCR, listing each CDR3 protein once. The data hold under 1,000,000 distinct CDR3 sequences, with around half observed a single time. This sequence originates from an elderly man in good health. Input material: blood.

The CDR3 region is CSVEFELGTGGTGTQYF. The CDR3 DNA reads as TGCAGCGTTGAGTTCGAGTTGGGGACAGGGGGCACAGGTACGCAGTATTTT. The rearrangement joins TRBV29-1 to TRBJ2-3; 12 nucleotides line up with TRBD1. Germline assignment: CDR1 SQVTM and CDR2 ANQGSEA. The CDR3 totals 17 residues.